A single sample is the source of the 27 T cell receptor beta chains below, sequenced in a study of shared clonotypes between healthy human individuals. The naive CD8 population came from CD45RO-negative cells selected for CCR7, without terminally differentiated effector memory CD45RA+ cells. Method: immunoSEQ multiplex PCR; TCRdb's copy keeps in-frame clones and lacks some. In the table there are 2 million to 2.5 million clones, about 95% of which are singletons. Sequenced input: naive CD8+ T cells sorted from blood. These receptors originate from a man aged 18 to 29 in good health.

V gene TRBV7-9 combines with J gene TRBJ2-1, with 8 bases that match TRBD2. V gave up 3 bases and J gave up 0 bases; unmatched junction bases: 4. Germline V gene sequence: CDR1 SEHNR, CDR2 FQNEAQ (reference sequence). The CDR3 contains 16 residues. The CDR3 coding sequence is TGTGCCAGCAGCTTTCTAGCGGGTAGCTCCTACAATGAGCAGTTCTTC. Encoded protein: CASSFLAGSSYNEQFF.

On this clone itself: The junction departs from the called germline gene at one end, perhaps through a read error. Other DNA sequences within the sample encode an identical CDR3. This chain connects TRBV7-9 to TRBJ2-5, with D tentatively TRBD2 (6 bases). Germline CDR1 and CDR2: SEHNR and FQNEAQ (reference sequence). The CDR3 consists of 13 residues. DNA for the CDR3: TGTGCCAGCAGTTTAGCGGACCAAGAGACCCAGTACTTC. Residues: CASSLADQETQYF. The whole variable domain, filled in from reference TRBV7-9 and TRBJ2-5, reads DTGVSQNPRHKITKRGQNVTFRCDPISEHNRLYWYRQTLGQGPEFLTYFQNEAQLEKSRLLSDRFSAERPKGSFSTLEIQRTEQGDSAMYLCASSLADQETQYFGPGTRLLVL.

The chain links TRBV6-5 to TRBJ2-2; unclear D gene. Trimming removed 7 bases from V and 4 bases from J, with 13 bases in between. The CDR3 totals 14 residues. Germline assignment: CDR1 MNHEY and CDR2 SVGAGI. DNA of the CDR3: TGTGCCAGCAAGAGTCAGCCATCCACCGGGGAGCTGTTTTTT. This sequence encodes CASKSQPSTGELFF.

In regard to this clone: The germline gene is not matched at one end of the junction; a read error may be the cause. Within the sample, other DNA sequences also encode this same CDR3. The CDR3 bases are TGTGCCAGCAGATGGGACGGTTCCTACGAGCAATACTTC. Its protein is CASRWDGSYEQYF. This sequence joins TRBV6-1 and TRBJ2-7; D might be TRBD1 or TRBD2, each matching 5 bases. Germline CDR1 is MNHNS and CDR2 is SASEGT. The CDR3 runs 13 residues.

This sequence joins TRBV6-1 and TRBJ2-7; D unclear. Germline assignment: CDR1 MNHNS and CDR2 SASEGT. The CDR3 extends over 14 amino acids. Deletions cut 2 bases from V and 3 bases from J, with 11 bases between. CDR3 nucleotides: TGTGCCAGCAGTGAATTAGGCAGTTACTACGAGCAGTACTTC. The encoded protein is CASSELGSYYEQYF.

In regard to this clone: Other DNA variants within this sample encode the same CDR3. This sequence joins TRBV4-1 and TRBJ2-1, with D unresolved. There are 13 residues in the CDR3. The V end was cut by 4 bases, the J end by 2 bases, with 6 bases between. Germline values: CDR1 MGHRA, CDR2 YSYEKL. The CDR3 bases are TGCGCCAGCAGCCCCCGACCCTACAATGAGCAGTTCTTC. It codes for CASSPRPYNEQFF.

The chain combines TRBV7-9 with TRBJ1-1; D not certain. The germline V and J ends were trimmed by 1 base and 10 bases, with 10 bases remaining between them. In germline, CDR1 is SEHNR, CDR2 FQNEAQ (reference sequence). The CDR3 spans 12 residues. The CDR3 spells CASSLVGMVAFF. In DNA form, the CDR3 reads TGTGCCAGCAGCTTAGTCGGAATGGTAGCTTTCTTT.

The chain couples TRBV5-6 to TRBJ1-4; perhaps TRBD1 as D (5 bases). V lost 0 bases to trimming and J lost 7 bases, with 10 bases between them. In germline, CDR1 is SGHDT, CDR2 YYEEEE. CDR3 length equals 14 residues. The CDR3 reads CASSLVGDGEKLFF. The CDR3 DNA reads TGTGCCAGCAGCTTGGTCGGGGACGGTGAAAAACTGTTTTTT.

This clone appeared a single time. Other DNA sequences of this sample code for an identical CDR3. The J gene is TRBJ2-7, the V gene TRBV6-5, with 7 positions matching TRBD1. The germline V gene has CDR1 MNHEY and CDR2 SVGAGI. The CDR3 runs to 14 residues. J was trimmed by 0 bases and V by 5 bases; bases with no gene match: 4. The CDR3, as DNA: TGTGCCAGCAGTCCAACAGGGGACTCCTACGAGCAGTACTTC. Translated, it gives CASSPTGDSYEQYF.

The V gene is TRBV30, the J gene TRBJ1-1; a weak D match, TRBD1 (5 bases). This CDR3 comprises 13 residues. Germline values: CDR1 GTSNPN, CDR2 SVGIG (reference sequence). The germline V and J ends were trimmed by 4 bases and 5 bases, with 14 bases remaining between them. The chain's CDR3 is CAWTTGGGTEAFF. CDR3 nucleotide sequence: TGTGCCTGGACCACCGGTGGGGGGACTGAAGCTTTCTTT. The variable domain in full, completed from reference TRBV30 and TRBJ1-1, reads SQTIHQWPATLVQPVGSPLSLECTVEGTSNPNLYWYRQAAGRGLQLLFYSVGIGQISSEVPQNLSASRPQDRQFILSSKKLLLSDSGFYLCAWTTGGGTEAFFGQGTRLTVV.

With respect to this clone: This same CDR3 is encoded by further DNA sequences in the sample. V and J are TRBV28 and TRBJ1-1; the D gene is possibly TRBD1 (5 bases). The CDR3 is 13 residues long. In germline, CDR1 is MDHEN, CDR2 SYDVKM. Trimming took 3 bases from V and 5 from J, leaving 10 bases between them. Written as DNA, the CDR3 is TGTGCCAGCAGTTTCGGGGCGGGGACTGAAGCTTTCTTT. Amino acid sequence: CASSFGAGTEAFF.

In this sample, this clone turned up a few times. Additional DNA sequences in this sample encode the identical CDR3. This chain joins TRBV9 and TRBJ1-5; D unclear. CDR3 length equals 15 residues. Trimming left V 0 bases short and J 0 bases short, with 7 bases between. Germline CDR1 and CDR2: SGDLS and YYNGEE. CDR3 region: CASSVDGISNQPQHF. CDR3 in DNA: TGTGCCAGCAGCGTAGATGGGATTAGCAATCAGCCCCAGCATTTT.

As for this clone: In the same sample, other DNA sequences code for this CDR3. The chain has TRBV6-5 and TRBJ2-7; D is perhaps TRBD1 (5 bases). This CDR3 spans 15 amino acids. The V gene's germline CDR1 is MNHEY and CDR2 SVGAGI. V shed 2 bases and J shed 0 bases, with 11 bases lying between them. CDR3 protein: CASSYGQGFSYEQYF. The CDR3 DNA reads as TGTGCCAGCAGTTACGGTCAGGGCTTCTCCTACGAGCAGTACTTC.

J is TRBJ2-7 and V is TRBV30; no clear D gene. The V end was cut by 5 bases, the J end by 1 base, with 12 bases between. This CDR3 has 13 amino acids. Germline CDR1 GTSNPN, CDR2 SVGIG (reference sequence). CDR3 coding DNA: TGTGCCTGGGGGCATGGGGATTCCTACGAGCAGTACTTC. Translation: CAWGHGDSYEQYF. Based on the CDR3 plus reference TRBV30 and TRBJ2-7, the full variable domain is SQTIHQWPATLVQPVGSPLSLECTVEGTSNPNLYWYRQAAGRGLQLLFYSVGIGQISSEVPQNLSASRPQDRQFILSSKKLLLSDSGFYLCAWGHGDSYEQYFGPGTRLTVT.

This rearrangement joins TRBV7-9 to TRBJ2-5; either TRBD1 or TRBD2 may supply D (5 bases each). The length of the CDR3 is 16 residues. CDR1 SEHNR and CDR2 FQNEAQ come from the germline V gene (reference sequence). The ends were cut back, 1 base at V and 5 bases at J, with 17 bases in the middle. The CDR3 DNA sequence: TGTGCCAGCAGCTTAGTCGGGGCAGGCTCGGCCGAGACCCAGTACTTC. This gives the protein CASSLVGAGSAETQYF.

Here the CDR3 reads CASSDSTTGELFF. CDR3 bases: TGTGCCAGCAGTGACAGTACGACCGGGGAGCTGTTTTTT. The chain uses TRBV6-1 and TRBJ2-2; D remains unclear. The CDR3 runs to 13 residues. Germline CDR1 and CDR2: MNHNS and SASEGT. With 3 bases removed from V and 5 bases from J, the gap between germline ends came to 7 bases.

J is TRBJ2-7 and V is TRBV29-1; D could derive from TRBD1 or TRBD2 (5 bases each). V lost 3 bases to trimming and J lost 5 bases, with 11 bases between them. This CDR3 is built from 12 residues. In germline, CDR1 is SQVTM, CDR2 ANQGSEA. The CDR3 loop reads CSVDDGAHEQYF. In nucleotides, the CDR3 is TGCAGCGTTGATGACGGGGCCCACGAGCAGTACTTC.

The genes are TRBV27 and TRBJ2-7; TRBD2 matches 9 bases. CDR1 is MNHEY and CDR2 is SMNVEV in the germline V gene (reference sequence). V was pared by 5 bases and J by 2 bases, with 10 bases of the junction left unmatched. The CDR3 has 16 amino acids. This chain's CDR3 is CASSPSAGGVTYEQYF. CDR3 DNA sequence: TGTGCCAGCAGTCCTTCAGCGGGAGGCGTTACCTACGAGCAGTACTTC.

The chain employs TRBV5-1 and TRBJ2-1; TRBD2 agrees at 7 bases. Germline V gene lookup returns CDR1 SGHRS and CDR2 YFSETQ. After removal of 4 bases from V and 7 bases from J, the junction contained 11 bases not matched to a gene. This CDR3 is 15 amino acids long. The CDR3 protein is CASSPRGSGRNEQFF. The DNA of the CDR3 is TGCGCCAGCAGCCCCCGGGGTAGCGGGCGAAATGAGCAGTTCTTC.

The V gene is TRBV4-3, the J gene TRBJ2-3; 7 nucleotides match TRBD2. The CDR3 consists of 14 residues. Germline V gene lookup returns CDR1 LGHNA and CDR2 YSLEER. The trim removed 3 bases at V and 3 bases at J, leaving 3 bases unmatched. DNA for the CDR3: TGCGCCAGCAGCCAGCGGGAGTGGACAGATACGCAGTATTTT. Translation: CASSQREWTDTQYF.

The chain links TRBV4-1 to TRBJ2-7, with D possibly TRBD1 on 6 matching bases. This CDR3 comprises 13 residues. Trimming shortened V by 3 bases and J by 3 bases, and 9 bases separated the two germline ends. Looked up from germline, CDR1 is MGHRA and CDR2 is YSYEKL. Here the CDR3 DNA reads TGCGCCAGCAGCCATGGGACAAGCTACGAGCAGTACTTC. Translated, it gives CASSHGTSYEQYF.

The rearrangement links TRBV7-3 to TRBJ1-1; possibly TRBD1 for D (6 bases). With 4 bases removed from V and 10 bases from J, the gap between germline ends came to 31 bases. The CDR3 loop spans 18 amino acids. Germline assignment: CDR1 SGHTA and CDR2 FQGTGA. Here the CDR3 DNA reads TGTGCCAGCAGCTCAAGTAGACAGGAAAAGCCCCTCAAGCTAGGAGCTTTCTTT. Amino acids: CASSSSRQEKPLKLGAFF.

In DNA form, the CDR3 reads TGCAGCGTCCACGGAGGGTACTCTGGAAACACCATATATTTT. Its protein product is CSVHGGYSGNTIYF. The V gene is TRBV29-1, the J gene TRBJ1-3; D is ambiguous. V dropped 6 bases and J dropped 0 bases, with 12 bases sitting between them. The CDR3 has 14 amino acids. Looked up from germline, CDR1 is SQVTM and CDR2 is ANQGSEA.

The chain is built from TRBV7-2 and TRBJ1-4; D gene uncertain. This CDR3 is 12 amino acids long. V lost 5 bases and J lost 7, with 8 bases in between. CDR1 and CDR2 from the germline V gene are SGHTA and FQGNSA. The CDR3 loop is CASSQIGEKLFF. CDR3 DNA: TGTGCCAGCAGCCAGATAGGTGAAAAACTGTTTTTT.

V usage is TRBV4-3 and J usage is TRBJ2-1, with D uncertain. Trimming removed 1 base from V and 2 bases from J, with 9 bases in between. Germline V lookup: CDR1 LGHNA, CDR2 YSLEER. This CDR3 comprises 15 residues. The CDR3 reads CASSQVISTYNEQFF. CDR3 DNA sequence: TGCGCCAGCAGCCAAGTAATCTCCACCTACAATGAGCAGTTCTTC.

The J gene is TRBJ2-7, the V gene TRBV27; maybe TRBD1 (5 bases). This CDR3 region has 16 residues. Germline V gene lookup returns CDR1 MNHEY and CDR2 SMNVEV (reference sequence). V lost 6 bases, J lost 3 bases, and 21 bases lay in between. CDR3 loop: CASSPIGAGSFYEQYF. In nucleotides, the CDR3 is TGTGCCAGCAGCCCTATTGGGGCTGGCAGTTTCTACGAGCAGTACTTC.

Details on this clone: The same CDR3 is also encoded by other DNA sequences in this sample. The chain combines TRBV5-1 with TRBJ2-1; 12 bases are a match to TRBD2. Germline-derived CDR1 and CDR2 are SGHRS and YFSETQ. The V segment lost 4 bases and the J segment 7 bases; nucleotides outside the gene matches: 6. The length of the CDR3 is 15 residues. CDR3 residues: CASSPTSGGYNEQFF. In DNA, the CDR3 is TGCGCCAGCAGCCCGACTAGCGGGGGATATAATGAGCAGTTCTTC.